The 19 T cell receptor beta chains reported below all come from one sample, sequenced in a study of blood T cell repertoires in COVID-19. The protocol was immunoSEQ multiplex PCR, while the TCRdb copy is restricted to in-frame clones and leaves out a portion. The sample carries under 500,000 clones, 80% to 90% recorded once. Sequenced input: peripheral blood. Every receptor here comes from a woman aged 25 to 45 with acute or convalescent COVID-19.

Ten or more counts support this clone. The chain joins TRBV19 to TRBJ1-1, with D maybe TRBD1 (6 bases). Looked up from germline, CDR1 is LNHDA and CDR2 is SQIVND (reference sequence). V gave up 7 bases and J gave up 0 bases, with 12 bases separating them. The length of the CDR3 is 14 residues. CDR3 loop: CASNSQGMNTEAFF. The CDR3 nucleotides read TGTGCCAGTAACTCGCAGGGGATGAACACTGAAGCTTTCTTT.

J is TRBJ1-1 and V is TRBV7-3; 8 bases align to TRBD1. V was clipped by 2 bases and J by 1 base; unmatched bases: 6. This CDR3 has 16 amino acids. Germline CDR1 reads SGHTA; CDR2 reads FQGTGA. The CDR3 region is CASSLQAGTGNTEAFF. CDR3 bases: TGTGCCAGCAGCTTACAGGCCGGGACAGGGAACACTGAAGCTTTCTTT.

The CDR3 sequence is CASSSSRGNTEAFF. The CDR3 nucleotides read TGTGCCAGCAGCTCTTCCAGGGGGAACACTGAAGCTTTCTTT. This sequence joins TRBV6-6 and TRBJ1-1, with a possible D match to TRBD1 (6 bases). Germline CDR1 MNHNY, CDR2 SVGAGI (reference sequence). The CDR3 spans 14 residues. The ends were cut back, 6 bases at V and 1 base at J, with 12 bases in the middle.

As to this clone: The same CDR3 also results from other DNA sequences found in this sample. The chain has TRBV5-1 and TRBJ2-1; TRBD2 matches at 8 bases. Losses at the gene ends were 1 base for V and 5 bases for J; bases not matched to a gene: 5. This CDR3 spans 15 amino acids. CDR1 and CDR2 (germline): SGHRS, YFSETQ. CDR3 in amino acids: CASSLTLAGNNEQFF. CDR3 coding DNA: TGCGCCAGCAGCTTGACCTTAGCGGGGAACAATGAGCAGTTCTTC.

This sequence joins TRBV6-5 and TRBJ2-3; 8 bases agree with TRBD2. Germline-derived CDR1 and CDR2 are MNHEY and SVGAGI. V shed 5 bases and J 4 bases; nucleotides not matched to a gene: 8. The CDR3 is made up of 15 amino acids. CDR3 sequence (DNA): TGTGCCAGCAGTCCCCAAGCGGGGGCAGCAGATACGCAGTATTTT. It encodes CASSPQAGAADTQYF.

V and J are TRBV5-4 and TRBJ2-5, with a possible D match to TRBD2 (6 bases). V lost 0 bases and J lost 5, with 11 bases in between. Germline values: CDR1 SGHNT, CDR2 YYREEE (reference sequence). The CDR3 has 14 amino acids. In DNA form, the CDR3 reads TGTGCCAGCAGCTTGGTGGGCGGGGTGGAGACCCAGTACTTC. Encoded protein: CASSLVGGVETQYF.

This sequence joins TRBV7-6 and TRBJ2-2; tentative D call: TRBD2 (5 bases). The CDR3 has 13 residues. V was clipped by 3 bases and J by 6 bases, with 8 bases between them. Germline V CDR1 and CDR2: SGHVS, FNYEAQ. CDR3 residues: CASSLTRAGELFF. CDR3 coding DNA: TGTGCCAGCAGCTTGACGAGGGCCGGGGAGCTGTTTTTT.

The CDR3 DNA sequence: TGTGCCAGCAGTGAGGGAGGTAGGGGAAAGGGTACGCAGTATTTT. Its translation is CASSEGGRGKGTQYF. V gene TRBV2 combines with J gene TRBJ2-3; D may be TRBD2 (6 bases). V was cut by 3 bases and J by 8 bases, with 18 bases left in between. This CDR3 region has 15 residues. Germline CDR1 reads SNHLY; CDR2 reads FYNNEI.

The chain joins TRBV6-2 or TRBV6-3 to TRBJ2-7; no firm D call. The CDR3 length is 14 residues. CDR1 is MNHEY, CDR2 SVGEGT, per germline. The ends were cut back, 1 base at V and 1 base at J, with 8 bases in the middle. The DNA of the CDR3 is TGTGCCAGCAGTTACTACGACTTTTCCTACGAGCAGTACTTC. Its protein is CASSYYDFSYEQYF.

This clone has just a few counts. This sequence joins TRBV9 and TRBJ2-7; D is ambiguous. The CDR3 length is 14 residues. Between the trimmed V and J ends, which lost 0 bases and 3 bases, there was a span of 10 bases. Germline lookup yields CDR1 SGDLS and CDR2 YYNGEE. CDR3 region: CASSVADQVYEQYF. The CDR3 nucleotides read TGTGCCAGCAGCGTAGCTGACCAGGTCTACGAGCAGTACTTC.

J is TRBJ1-2 and V is TRBV6-5; TRBD1 agrees at 9 bases. From germline, CDR1 is MNHEY and CDR2 SVGAGI. J gave up 8 bases and V 7 bases, and 8 bases lay outside the gene matches. The CDR3 contains 13 residues. The CDR3 coding sequence is TGTGCCAGCATCGAAGGGACAGGGCGGGGCTACACCTTC. Translation gives CASIEGTGRGYTF.

The rearrangement joins TRBV18 to TRBJ1-6, with D unclear. V was cut by 3 bases and J by 8 bases, with 8 bases left in between. CDR1 is KGHSH, CDR2 LQKENI, per germline. This CDR3 contains 13 residues. As DNA, the CDR3 is TGTGCCAGCTCACCTCAGAGGGATTCACCCCTCCACTTT. Amino acids: CASSPQRDSPLHF.

A note on this clone: The same CDR3 can be traced to other DNA sequences in this sample. The chain uses TRBV5-1 and TRBJ2-5, with 8 bases aligning to TRBD1. Germline trimming cut 4 bases from V and 2 bases from J; bases unmatched to any gene: 7. This CDR3 is 15 amino acids long. Germline lookup yields CDR1 SGHRS and CDR2 YFSETQ. CDR3 sequence (DNA): TGCGCCAGCAGCGACGGACAGGGCCCTCAAGAGACCCAGTACTTC. Translating it yields CASSDGQGPQETQYF.

Turning to this clone: Additional DNA sequences in this sample encode the identical CDR3. The J gene is TRBJ2-7, the V gene TRBV5-4; D is unresolved. V dropped 0 bases and J dropped 1 base, with 5 bases sitting between them. The CDR3 runs 13 residues. Germline CDR1 is SGHNT and CDR2 is YYREEE (reference sequence). CDR3 region: CASSLARSYEQYF. The CDR3 DNA follows: TGTGCCAGCAGCTTGGCCCGGTCCTACGAGCAGTACTTC. The full variable domain, with the rest looked up from reference TRBV5-4 and TRBJ2-7, is ETGVTQSPTHLIKTRGQQVTLRCSSQSGHNTVSWYQQALGQGPQFIFQYYREEENGRGNFPPRFSGLQFPNYSSELNVNALELDDSALYLCASSLARSYEQYFGPGTRLTVT.

The rearrangement uses TRBV14 and TRBJ2-3; 10 nucleotides align to TRBD1. The CDR3 has 17 residues. The germline V gene has CDR1 SGHDN and CDR2 FVKESK. The junction had 12 bases not matched to a gene; V was cut back by 3 bases and J by 6 bases. The CDR3 DNA follows: TGTGCCAGCAGCCACGGACAGGGGGTGATGGGTGTGGATACGCAGTATTTT. It encodes CASSHGQGVMGVDTQYF.

The genes are TRBV3-1 (or the pseudogene TRBV3-2) and TRBJ2-1, with D hard to call. Per the germline V gene, CDR1 is LGHDT and CDR2 is YNNKEL (reference sequence). Trimming removed 5 bases at V and 4 bases at J, with 9 bases between. This CDR3 spans 13 amino acids. The CDR3 here is CASSSNPYNEQFF. The CDR3 coding sequence is TGTGCCAGCAGCTCTAACCCATACAATGAGCAGTTCTTC.

V and J are TRBV28 and TRBJ2-7; D remains unclear. CDR3 length equals 13 residues. With 8 bases removed from V and 3 bases from J, the gap between germline ends came to 14 bases. Germline V lookup: CDR1 MDHEN, CDR2 SYDVKM. Here the CDR3 DNA reads TGTGCCAGCGGAGAGCCCCGTAGCTACGAGCAGTACTTC. This encodes CASGEPRSYEQYF.

The sample holds a few counts of this clone. The genes are TRBV10-3 and TRBJ1-2; 10 bases agree with TRBD1. V dropped 5 bases and J dropped 6; count of bases not matched to a gene: 12. The CDR3 is 16 amino acids. Germline loops: CDR1 ENHRY, CDR2 SYGVKD. CDR3 in amino acids: CAISSDRGRVGDGYTF. The CDR3 DNA reads TGTGCCATCAGTTCAGACAGGGGGCGCGTAGGAGATGGCTACACCTTC.

The V call is TRBV7-2, the J call TRBJ2-5; 8 positions agree with TRBD2. V shed 2 bases, J shed 4 bases, and the junction held 6 bases outside the gene matches. Germline CDR1 reads SGHTA; CDR2 reads FQGNSA. CDR3 length: 15 amino acids. CDR3 sequence: CASSLTGGAIETQYF. For the CDR3, the DNA is TGTGCCAGCAGCTTAACCGGGGGGGCCATAGAGACCCAGTACTTC.